This T cell receptor beta chain is drawn from a study of cytomegalovirus exposure and HLA in healthy donors. The study's findings and limits: For presence/absence analyses, sequencing depth was assumed to be roughly uniform across donors.

The PCR was carried out with 60 Vbeta primers and 13 Jbeta primers. Profiled with immunoSEQ multiplex PCR; TCRdb holds only in-frame clones, not every one. The table lists approximately 170,000 clones, around 73% of them singletons. In regard to this clone: Antigen unknown.

The clonotype originates from a woman aged 18 to 35 in good health and CMV-seropositive. Sequencing was performed on PBMCs.

CDR3 amino acids: CASSSTSGSSDTQYF. The CDR3 bases are TGTGCCAGCAGCTCGACTAGCGGGAGCTCAGATACGCAGTATTTT. J is TRBJ2-3 and V is TRBV7-2, with TRBD2 matching over 12 bases. The junction had 3 bases not matched to a gene; V was cut back by 4 bases and J by 4 bases. Germline CDR1 is SGHTA and CDR2 is FQGNSA. The CDR3 has 15 residues.